The 3 T cell receptor beta chains below come from one sample, sequenced in a study of blood T cell repertoires in COVID-19. Only in-frame clones appear in the TCRdb table, and some are missing; sequencing was by immunoSEQ multiplex PCR. The sample contains about 270,000 clones, roughly 90% of which appear only once. Sample: peripheral blood. The receptor set was obtained from a woman aged 25 to 39 with COVID-19, enrolled during active disease.

The rearrangement joins TRBV28 to TRBJ2-7; the match to TRBD2 covers 12 bases. Germline CDR1 MDHEN, CDR2 SYDVKM. This CDR3 has 16 amino acids. The J segment lost 0 bases and the V segment lost 5 bases, leaving 5 bases of the junction unmatched. The CDR3 DNA follows: TGTGCCAGCAGTGTGACTAGCGGGAGTCGCTCCTACGAGCAGTACTTC. Translation: CASSVTSGSRSYEQYF.

The CDR3 is CASSEGFFQPQHF. CDR3 coding DNA: TGTGCCAGCAGCGAGGGTTTTTTTCAGCCCCAGCATTTT. The genes are TRBV7-2 and TRBJ1-5, with no clear D. This CDR3 has 13 amino acids. Trimming pared 5 bases from V and 6 bases from J, leaving 11 bases between. Germline V lookup: CDR1 SGHTA, CDR2 FQGNSA.

The rearrangement uses TRBV15 and TRBJ2-3, with D uncertain. Germline V lookup: CDR1 LNHNV, CDR2 YYDKDF (reference sequence). Trimming shortened V by 1 base and J by 6 bases, and 11 bases separated the two germline ends. The CDR3 is 14 residues long. The CDR3 coding sequence is TGTGCCACCAGCAGAGTGGGCTCCGCGGATACGCAGTATTTT. This sequence encodes CATSRVGSADTQYF.